Listed below are T cell receptor beta chains from one sample, sequenced in a study of T cell responses to AZD1222 COVID-19 vaccine. Profiled with immunoSEQ multiplex PCR; TCRdb holds only in-frame clones, not every one. The sample consists of over 100,000 clones, around 90% of them appearing once. Sequenced here: peripheral blood, sampled on day 0 of AZD1222 vaccination. The receptors stem from an adult in good health. Both conserved end residues are part of each CDR3. The D gene is left open where the match is weak. Expanded clones get a size class; other rows say once, few or many, or leave the size out.

V: TRBV5-1
size: NA
D: TRBD1
J: TRBJ2-1
DNA: TGCGCCAGCAGCTTGGCCGGGGACAGGGTCTACAATGAGCAGTTCTTC
CDR3: CASSLAGDRVYNEQFF

V: TRBV5-5
size: once
D: NA
J: TRBJ1-6
DNA: TGTGCCAGCAGCTCCCTAGAAGCGAGCTCCTATAATTCACCCCTCCACTTT
CDR3: CASSSLEASSYNSPLHF

V: TRBV27
size: NA
D: NA
J: TRBJ1-1
DNA: TGTGCCAGCAGGCCGGACAGCTCGAACACTGAAGCTTTCTTT
CDR3: CASRPDSSNTEAFF

V: TRBV18
size: NA
D: NA
J: TRBJ1-4
DNA: TGTGCCAGCTCATCCGGGACGGCCCTGTTTTTT
CDR3: CASSSGTALFF

V: TRBV12-5
size: NA
D: TRBD2
J: TRBJ2-1
DNA: TGTGCTAGTGGTTTGGGACTAGCGGGAGGCAATGAGCAGTTCTTC
CDR3: CASGLGLAGGNEQFF

V: TRBV7-2
size: NA
D: NA
J: TRBJ2-1
DNA: TGTGCCAGCAGCTTAGCCCCAGGTAACTCCTACAATGAGCAGTTCTTC
CDR3: CASSLAPGNSYNEQFF

V: TRBV12-3/TRBV12-4
size: NA
D: NA
J: TRBJ2-3
DNA: TGTGCCAGCAGAATCGGGGGTTCAGATACGCAGTATTTT
CDR3: CASRIGGSDTQYF

V: TRBV6-6
size: NA
D: TRBD2
J: TRBJ2-3
DNA: TGTGCCAGCAGCCCCCAGGGACTAGCGGGGGGCTCGATTAGCACAGATACGCAGTATTTT
CDR3: CASSPQGLAGGSISTDTQYF

V: TRBV5-1
size: NA
D: TRBD1
J: TRBJ1-1
DNA: TGCGCCAGCAGCCGACAGGGGAGCGACACTGAAGCTTTCTTT
CDR3: CASSRQGSDTEAFF

V: TRBV6-1
size: once
D: NA
J: TRBJ1-2
DNA: TGTGCCAGCAGTGAATTCGAACAGGGAGACTATGGCTACACCTTC
CDR3: CASSEFEQGDYGYTF

V: TRBV6-2/TRBV6-3
size: NA
D: TRBD1
J: TRBJ1-4
DNA: TGTGCCAGCAGTACAGGGGGCCTTGAAAAACTGTTTTTT
CDR3: CASSTGGLEKLFF

V: TRBV3-1/TRBV3-2
size: few
D: NA
J: TRBJ1-1
DNA: TGTGCCAGCAGCCACCTAGGGAGAATCTCTGAAGCTTTCTTT
CDR3: CASSHLGRISEAFF

V: TRBV5-6
size: few
D: NA
J: TRBJ1-1
DNA: TGTGCCAGCAGCTTGGTTGGGACCGGCACTGAAGCTTTCTTT
CDR3: CASSLVGTGTEAFF

V: TRBV11-2
size: few
D: NA
J: TRBJ2-7
DNA: TGTGCCAGCAGCCCCACGGGCCGGACAAGTACCTACGAGCAGTACTTC
CDR3: CASSPTGRTSTYEQYF

V: TRBV12-3/TRBV12-4
size: NA
D: NA
J: TRBJ1-2
DNA: TGTGCCAGCAGTTATTTGATCAACTATGGCTACACCTTC
CDR3: CASSYLINYGYTF